This entry features one T cell receptor (beta chain) sequence. Its specificity is not known. Sequencing used immunoSEQ multiplex PCR; TCRdb keeps in-frame clones, though not all of them. The sample yields tens of thousands of clones, less than 95% seen once. This record comes from a study of OX40 agonist ivuxolimab in advanced cancers. Study context: Three individuals attained partial responses, comprising one hepatocellular carcinoma case and two cutaneous melanoma cases.

Notes on the study in general: Among the nonresponders, some also had low normalized T-cell clonal expansion.

V was shortened by 0 bases and J by 0 bases, with 6 bases between the two germline ends. This CDR3 contains 14 residues. Germline-derived CDR1 and CDR2 are GTSNPN and SVGIG (reference sequence). The sample consisted of CD4+ or CD8+ T cells sorted from blood, taken in a trial of the OX40 agonist ivuxolimab. The chain joins TRBV30 to TRBJ1-5; no reliable D call. The sequence came from an adult with an advanced solid tumor such as melanoma, head and neck, liver or kidney cancer. The CDR3 DNA sequence: TGTGCCTGGAGTGTAGGCGGTAGCAATCAGCCCCAGCATTTT. It translates to CAWSVGGSNQPQHF.